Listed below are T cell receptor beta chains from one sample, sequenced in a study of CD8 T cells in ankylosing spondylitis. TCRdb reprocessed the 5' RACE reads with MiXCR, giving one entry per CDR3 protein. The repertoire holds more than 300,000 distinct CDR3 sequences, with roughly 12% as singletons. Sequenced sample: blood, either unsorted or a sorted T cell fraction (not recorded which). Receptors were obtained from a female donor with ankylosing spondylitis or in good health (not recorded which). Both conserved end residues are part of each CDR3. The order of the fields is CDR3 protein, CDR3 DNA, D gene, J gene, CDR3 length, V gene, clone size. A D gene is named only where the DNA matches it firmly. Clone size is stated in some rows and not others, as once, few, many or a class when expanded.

CATSDFPRLAGGSVLFF,TGTGCCACCAGTGATTTTCCCCGACTAGCGGGAGGCTCCGTTTTGTTCTTC,TRBD2,TRBJ2-1,17,TRBV24-1,many
CAWSMGIGETQYF,TGTGCCTGGAGTATGGGAATCGGTGAGACCCAGTACTTC,-,TRBJ2-5,13,TRBV30,many
CSAMGGPNEKLFF,TGCAGTGCTATGGGGGGGCCTAATGAAAAACTGTTTTTT,-,TRBJ1-4,13,TRBV20-1,many
CASSQQGTSNEQFF,TGTGCCAGCAGCCAACAAGGGACTTCCAATGAGCAGTTCTTC,-,TRBJ2-1,14,TRBV4-2,many
CSARSPRRTGELFF,TGCAGTGCTAGATCTCCCCGGAGAACCGGGGAGCTGTTTTTT,-,TRBJ2-2,14,TRBV20-1,-
CASSGGQLEAFF,TGCGCCAGCAGCGGGGGACAGCTAGAAGCTTTCTTT,TRBD1,TRBJ1-1,12,TRBV5-1,few
CASSYRDMVAGYTF,TGTGCCAGCAGTTACCGGGACATGGTTGCTGGCTACACCTTC,-,TRBJ1-2,14,TRBV6-2/TRBV6-3,many
CATGGAASGETQYF,TGTGCCACCGGTGGGGCGGCTAGCGGAGAGACCCAGTACTTC,TRBD2,TRBJ2-5,14,TRBV10-3,few
CASRLAGSVEQFF,TGTGCCAGCAGACTAGCGGGTTCTGTTGAGCAGTTCTTC,TRBD2,TRBJ2-1,13,TRBV12-3/TRBV12-4,many
CPSRRDRGSYEQYF,TGCCCCAGCAGGAGGGACAGGGGATCCTACGAGCAGTACTTC,TRBD1,TRBJ2-7,14,TRBV5-1,-
CASSLAARRGLNTGELFF,TGTGCCAGCAGCTTGGCGGCGCGTAGGGGCTTAAACACCGGGGAGCTGTTTTTT,-,TRBJ2-2,18,TRBV5-6,few
CASSRKGTDSYEQYF,TGTGCCAGCAGCCGAAAGGGGACGGATTCCTACGAGCAGTACTTC,-,TRBJ2-7,15,TRBV5-5,many